A selection of T cell receptor beta chains follows, all from one sample in a study of cytomegalovirus exposure and HLA in healthy donors. The data were produced by immunoSEQ multiplex PCR, yet TCRdb's version contains in-frame clones alone and is incomplete. The table includes about 200,000 clones, roughly three quarters detected once. Specimen: PBMCs. The receptor set was obtained from a woman between 25 and 40 years old in good health and CMV-seronegative. The conserved cysteine and the conserved F or W are not part of the CDR3 here. Each record gives: V gene, D gene, CDR3 protein. A D gene is named only where the DNA matches it firmly.

TRBV10-1,TRBD1,ASSDGDRASEAF
TRBV2,.,ASTPTEVPQLA
TRBV25-1,.,ASTPSQGRSGELF
TRBV30,TRBD2,AWSARLAVAKNIQY
TRBV7-2,.,ASSLEAAYEQY
TRBV29-1,TRBD2,SAVRGGGAPDTQY
TRBV28,.,ASSFASAWRGYGYT
TRBV6-1,.,ASSGGQETQY
TRBV7-2,.,ASSLDINGYT
TRBV7-8,TRBD1,ASRRTQGQGGPNTGELF
TRBV5-1,.,ASSLEQGWGYT
TRBV7-6,.,ASSLGPATNEKLF
TRBV7-3,TRBD1,ASSLGGTGASYEQY
TRBV6-1,TRBD2,ASSGLAGGTDTQY
TRBV5-6,.,ASSLRGLLYEQY
TRBV5-1,TRBD1,ASRPGQGVFSGANVLT
TRBV10-2,.,ASMKGVVATNEKLF
TRBV6-5,.,ASRSAGVGNYGYT
TRBV5-1,TRBD2,ASRPSPGLAGEYQQY
TRBV11-2,.,ASSLQGSNEQF
TRBV5-1,.,ASSVDGQMNTEAF
TRBV7-2,TRBD2,ASSFRGLDNEQF
TRBV29-1,.,SVDGQGKGYT
TRBV18,.,ASSATGSTNEKLF
TRBV6-5,.,ASSQGGYEQY
TRBV9,.,ASSETGQPSYEQY
TRBV6-5,.,ASSYSSAVSTDTQY
TRBV30,.,AWDRDLFSYEQY
TRBV29-1,.,SALPPSGQETQY
TRBV30,.,AWSVYTGSNSPLH
TRBV10-1,.,ASSESTAYQETQY
TRBV11-2,.,ASGWGTRGQETQY
TRBV2,.,ASSELEGAHSPLH
TRBV14,.,ASSQPSSYEQY
TRBV5-8,TRBD1,ASSPRGQPYNSPLH
TRBV7-9,.,ASSSHLTGELF
TRBV9,.,ASSVAGGTQETQY